The 15 T cell receptor beta chains in this list originate from one sample, sequenced in a study of cytomegalovirus exposure and HLA in healthy donors. A multiplex PCR was run with 60 Vbeta primers and 13 Jbeta primers. Produced via immunoSEQ multiplex PCR; TCRdb's table is partial and in-frame only. The repertoire consists of 63,000 or so clones, with about 68% occurring once and the leading ten covering around 7%. Sequencing input: PBMCs. The receptors were gathered from a woman aged 30 to 39 in good health and CMV-seropositive.

V and J are TRBV6-5 and TRBJ2-2; TRBD1 is a possible D gene (6 bases). The V gene lost 9 bases and the J gene lost 5 bases, with 19 bases spanning the gap. The CDR3 is made up of 15 amino acids. CDR1 is MNHEY, CDR2 SVGAGI, per germline. The CDR3 DNA reads TGTGCCAGTCGCGGCAGCCAAGGGGGAACCGGGGAGCTGTTTTTT. Translating gives CASRGSQGGTGELFF.

In DNA, the CDR3 is TGTGCCAGCAGAACAGGGGGCTATAGCAATCAGCCCCAGCATTTT. This gives the protein CASRTGGYSNQPQHF. The chain is built from TRBV28 and TRBJ1-5; 9 bases agree with TRBD1. This CDR3 spans 15 amino acids. Germline assignment: CDR1 MDHEN and CDR2 SYDVKM. V lost 6 bases and J lost 0; bases outside the gene matches: 3.

The chain couples TRBV5-1 to TRBJ1-1; D not certain. V gave up 2 bases and J gave up 6 bases, with 17 bases separating them. Germline CDR1 reads SGHRS; CDR2 reads YFSETQ. This CDR3 spans 15 amino acids. The DNA of the CDR3 is TGCGCCAGCAGCTTAGGAGGGTTAGGGTACGCTGAAGCTTTCTTT. Protein sequence: CASSLGGLGYAEAFF. Combining the CDR3 with reference TRBV5-1 and TRBJ1-1 gives the whole variable domain KAGVTQTPRYLIKTRGQQVTLSCSPISGHRSVSWYQQTPGQGLQFLFEYFSETQRNKGNFPGRFSGRQFSNSRSEMNVSTLELGDSALYLCASSLGGLGYAEAFFGQGTRLTVV.

The chain is built from TRBV7-9 and TRBJ1-1; a weak D match, TRBD1 (5 bases). Trimming stripped 4 bases from V and 0 bases from J, with 12 bases between. Germline assignment: CDR1 SEHNR and CDR2 FQNEAQ (reference sequence). There are 15 residues in the CDR3. CDR3 residues: CASSSQRQLNTEAFF. The CDR3 DNA reads TGTGCCAGCAGCTCCCAACGACAGTTGAACACTGAAGCTTTCTTT.

The J gene is TRBJ2-1, the V gene TRBV28, with 13 positions matching TRBD2. The length of the CDR3 is 16 residues. Trimming cost V 7 bases and J 5 bases; bases outside gene matches: 8. CDR1 and CDR2 (germline): MDHEN, SYDVKM. The CDR3 coding sequence is TGTGCCAGCAATCCTGGGGGACTAGCGGGAAACAATGAGCAGTTCTTC. Its protein is CASNPGGLAGNNEQFF.

The chain joins TRBV7-3 to TRBJ2-1; D is possibly TRBD2 (6 bases). Germline CDR1 and CDR2: SGHTA and FQGTGA. CDR3 length: 17 amino acids. Trimming took off 6 bases at V and 2 bases at J, with 20 bases between the two ends. CDR3 residues: CASSQGRSGSTYNEQFF. In DNA form, the CDR3 reads TGTGCCAGCAGTCAAGGAAGGAGCGGGTCGACCTACAATGAGCAGTTCTTC.

There are a few counts of this clone. The same CDR3 arises from other DNA sequences in this sample as well. The V gene is TRBV28, the J gene TRBJ1-5; D may be TRBD1 (5 bases). The CDR3 has 14 amino acids. Between the trimmed V and J ends, which lost 7 bases and 2 bases, there was a span of 12 bases. Germline V CDR1 and CDR2: MDHEN, SYDVKM. CDR3 in DNA: TGTGCCAGCAAACCCCAAGGGGGCAATCAGCCCCAGCATTTT. Protein sequence: CASKPQGGNQPQHF.

This rearrangement joins TRBV9 to TRBJ2-1; TRBD2 agrees at 11 bases. The CDR3 is 15 residues long. Germline CDR1 is SGDLS and CDR2 is YYNGEE. V shed 3 bases, J shed 12 bases, and the junction held 11 bases outside the gene matches. CDR3 protein: CASSAVVAGGPGQFF. In nucleotides, the CDR3 is TGTGCCAGCAGCGCAGTGGTAGCGGGAGGGCCAGGGCAGTTCTTC.

The gene calls are TRBV4-2 and TRBJ2-1; TRBD2 matches at 14 bases. V trimming: 2 bases; J trimming: 10 bases; junction bases outside the gene matches: 7. The CDR3 totals 16 residues. CDR1 and CDR2 (germline): LGHNA, YNFKEQ. Here the CDR3 reads CASSQRLTSGREEQFF. Written as DNA, the CDR3 is TGTGCCAGCAGCCAACGGTTGACTAGCGGGAGGGAAGAGCAGTTCTTC.

This chain uses TRBV21-1 with TRBJ1-1; TRBD1 reflects the table's D call only, with no check against the DNA. TRBV21-1 is a pseudogene locus. The CDR3 sequence is 18 residues long. The DNA of the CDR3 is TGTGCCAGCAGCAAAGAGCCCCCCGACAGATACTTGAACACTGAAGCTTTCTTT. This translates into CASSKEPPDRYLNTEAFF.

The genes are TRBV4-3 and TRBJ2-1; 9 nucleotides agree with TRBD1. Trimming cost V 4 bases and J 7 bases; bases outside gene matches: 8. CDR1 is LGHNA and CDR2 is YSLEER in the germline V gene. This CDR3 is 15 amino acids long. The CDR3 nucleotides read TGCGCCAGCAGCCCACGGACAGGGGATGGAAATGAGCAGTTCTTC. As protein: CASSPRTGDGNEQFF.

The chain joins TRBV28 to TRBJ1-2, with D unclear. CDR1 and CDR2 from the germline V gene are MDHEN and SYDVKM. V lost 6 bases, J lost 3 bases, and 14 bases lay in between. There are 14 residues in the CDR3. CDR3 region: CASRARDKDYGYTF. CDR3 sequence (DNA): TGTGCCAGCAGAGCTCGCGACAAGGACTATGGCTACACCTTC.

V usage is TRBV18 and J usage is TRBJ2-5, with 7 bases that match TRBD1. The trim removed 3 bases at V and 8 bases at J, leaving 15 bases unmatched. CDR3 length equals 16 residues. Per the germline V gene, CDR1 is KGHSH and CDR2 is LQKENI. The chain's CDR3 is CASSPFGTANLATQYF. CDR3 in DNA: TGTGCCAGCTCACCCTTCGGGACAGCAAACCTAGCCACCCAGTACTTC.

This clone came up a few times. The rearrangement joins TRBV30 to TRBJ2-7; TRBD1 matches at 9 bases. The trim removed 2 bases at V and 3 bases at J, leaving 8 bases unmatched. Germline V gene sequence: CDR1 GTSNPN, CDR2 SVGIG (reference sequence). This CDR3 region has 15 residues. This chain's CDR3 is CAWSQGGTGLYEQYF. The CDR3, as DNA: TGTGCCTGGAGTCAAGGGGGGACAGGGCTCTACGAGCAGTACTTC.

This clone has a handful of counts. This chain joins TRBV6-1 and TRBJ1-1; weak D call: TRBD1 (6 bases). V was cut by 8 bases and J by 0 bases, with 13 bases left in between. Germline CDR1 reads MNHNS; CDR2 reads SASEGT. The CDR3 runs to 14 residues. This CDR3 reads CASGRGGLNTEAFF. For the CDR3, the DNA is TGTGCCAGCGGGAGGGGGGGCTTGAACACTGAAGCTTTCTTT.